The 5 T cell receptor beta chains reported below all come from one sample, sequenced in a study of cytomegalovirus exposure and HLA in healthy donors. The PCR employed 60 Vbeta primers together with 13 Jbeta primers. Sequenced by immunoSEQ multiplex PCR; TCRdb stores in-frame clones only, minus some. The sample has approximately 70,000 clones, roughly 64% seen once. The sequenced sample was PBMCs. The receptors here all came from a man aged 40-49 years in good health and CMV-seropositive.

The chain combines TRBV6-5 with TRBJ1-5, with D maybe TRBD1 (5 bases). The CDR3 loop spans 13 amino acids. Per germline, CDR1 MNHEY and CDR2 SVGAGI. V was shortened by 2 bases and J by 3 bases, with 5 bases between the two germline ends. This chain's CDR3 is CASSYGANQPQHF. CDR3 DNA: TGTGCCAGCAGTTACGGGGCCAATCAGCCCCAGCATTTT.

This chain joins TRBV29-1 and TRBJ1-2; no clear D gene. Looked up from germline, CDR1 is SQVTM and CDR2 is ANQGSEA. Trimming took off 8 bases at V and 2 bases at J, with 9 bases between the two ends. This CDR3 has 11 amino acids. CDR3 sequence reads: CSLRENYGYTF. Written as DNA, the CDR3 is TGCAGCCTTCGGGAAAACTATGGCTACACCTTC.

The CDR3: CASSQSLNTEAFF. CDR3 in DNA: TGTGCCAGCAGCCAATCTTTGAACACTGAAGCTTTCTTT. The V call is TRBV14, the J call TRBJ1-1, with D hard to call. CDR3 size: 13 residues. V was pared by 2 bases and J by 0 bases, with 4 bases between. From germline, CDR1 is SGHDN and CDR2 FVKESK.

Only a few counts were recorded for this clone. As DNA, the CDR3 is TGTGCCAGCAGGGGACTAGCGGGATTGAAGTTCTTC. It translates to CASRGLAGLKFF. The gene calls are TRBV6-5 and TRBJ2-1; 13 bases agree with TRBD2. CDR1 and CDR2 (germline): MNHEY, SVGAGI. The CDR3 has 12 residues. With 6 bases clipped from V and 14 bases from J, the junction kept 4 bases outside the gene matches.

This clone was detected a few times. The gene calls are TRBV30 and TRBJ2-7, with 7 positions matching TRBD2. The V gene's germline CDR1 is GTSNPN and CDR2 SVGIG (reference sequence). CDR3 length equals 14 residues. Trimming cost V 3 bases and J 2 bases; bases outside gene matches: 7. CDR3 nucleotide sequence: TGTGCCTGGAGCCCCGGGACTATCGCCTACGAGCAGTACTTC. Encoded protein: CAWSPGTIAYEQYF.